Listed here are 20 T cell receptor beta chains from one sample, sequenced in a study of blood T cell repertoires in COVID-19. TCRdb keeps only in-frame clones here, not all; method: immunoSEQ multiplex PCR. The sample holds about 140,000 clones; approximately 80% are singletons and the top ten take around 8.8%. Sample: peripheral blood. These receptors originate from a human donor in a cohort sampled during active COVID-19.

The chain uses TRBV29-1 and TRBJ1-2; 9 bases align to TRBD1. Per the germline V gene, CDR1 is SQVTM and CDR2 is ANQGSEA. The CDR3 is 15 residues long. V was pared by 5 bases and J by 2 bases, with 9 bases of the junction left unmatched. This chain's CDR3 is CSVRDREVWNYGYTF. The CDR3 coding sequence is TGCAGCGTTAGGGACAGGGAGGTGTGGAACTATGGCTACACCTTC.

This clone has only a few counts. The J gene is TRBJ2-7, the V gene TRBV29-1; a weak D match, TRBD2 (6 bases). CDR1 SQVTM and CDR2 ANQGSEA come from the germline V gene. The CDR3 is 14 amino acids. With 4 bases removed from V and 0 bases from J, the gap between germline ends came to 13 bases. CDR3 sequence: CSVVGGRISYEQYF. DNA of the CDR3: TGCAGCGTTGTAGGAGGGAGGATCTCCTACGAGCAGTACTTC.

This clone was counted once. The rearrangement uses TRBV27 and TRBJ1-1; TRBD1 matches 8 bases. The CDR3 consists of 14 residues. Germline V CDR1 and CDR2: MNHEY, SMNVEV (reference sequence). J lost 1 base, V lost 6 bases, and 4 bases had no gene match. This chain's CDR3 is CASRSGQANTEAFF. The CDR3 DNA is TGTGCCAGCAGATCGGGACAGGCGAACACTGAAGCTTTCTTT.

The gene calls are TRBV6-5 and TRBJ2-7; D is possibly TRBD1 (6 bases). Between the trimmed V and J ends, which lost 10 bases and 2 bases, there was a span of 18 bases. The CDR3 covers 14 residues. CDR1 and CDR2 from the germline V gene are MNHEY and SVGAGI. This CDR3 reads CATQGSRDTYEQYF. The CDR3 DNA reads TGTGCCACCCAGGGGAGCCGGGACACCTACGAGCAGTACTTC.

DNA of the CDR3: TGTGCCAGCAGCGCAACTAGCGGAGCCGGGTACAATGAGCAGTTCTTC. This sequence encodes CASSATSGAGYNEQFF. The J gene is TRBJ2-1, the V gene TRBV9, with 8 bases fitting TRBD2. The germline V gene has CDR1 SGDLS and CDR2 YYNGEE. CDR3 length: 16 residues. Losses at the gene ends were 3 bases for V and 4 bases for J; bases not matched to a gene: 9.

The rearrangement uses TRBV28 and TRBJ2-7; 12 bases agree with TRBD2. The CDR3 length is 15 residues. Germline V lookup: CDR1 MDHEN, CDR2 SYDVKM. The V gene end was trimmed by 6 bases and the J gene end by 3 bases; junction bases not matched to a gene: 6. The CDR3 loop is CASRPTSGSVYEQYF. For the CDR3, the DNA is TGTGCCAGCAGGCCGACTAGCGGGAGCGTCTACGAGCAGTACTTC. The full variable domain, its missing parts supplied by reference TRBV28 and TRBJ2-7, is DVKVTQSSRYLVKRTGEKVFLECVQDMDHENMFWYRQDPGLGLRLIYFSYDVKMKEKGDIPEGYSVSREKKERFSLILESASTNQTSMYLCASRPTSGSVYEQYFGPGTRLTVT.

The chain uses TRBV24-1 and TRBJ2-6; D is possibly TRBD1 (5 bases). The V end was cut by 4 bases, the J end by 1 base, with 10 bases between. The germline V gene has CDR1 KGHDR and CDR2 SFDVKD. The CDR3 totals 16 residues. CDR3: CATSDPAGSGANVLTF. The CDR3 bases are TGTGCCACCAGTGACCCCGCAGGGTCTGGGGCCAACGTCCTGACTTTC.

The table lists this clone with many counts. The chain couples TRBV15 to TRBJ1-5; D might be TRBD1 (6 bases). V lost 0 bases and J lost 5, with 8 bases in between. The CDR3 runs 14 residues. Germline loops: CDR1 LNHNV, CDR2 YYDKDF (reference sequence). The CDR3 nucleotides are TGTGCCACCAGCAGAGAACAGGGCCATCAGCCCCAGCATTTT. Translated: CATSREQGHQPQHF.

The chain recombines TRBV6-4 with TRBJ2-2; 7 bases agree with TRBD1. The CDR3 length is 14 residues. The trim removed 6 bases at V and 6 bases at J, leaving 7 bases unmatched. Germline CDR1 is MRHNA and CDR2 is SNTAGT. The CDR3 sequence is CASRAQGKPGELFF. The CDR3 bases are TGTGCCAGCAGAGCACAGGGGAAGCCCGGGGAGCTGTTTTTT.

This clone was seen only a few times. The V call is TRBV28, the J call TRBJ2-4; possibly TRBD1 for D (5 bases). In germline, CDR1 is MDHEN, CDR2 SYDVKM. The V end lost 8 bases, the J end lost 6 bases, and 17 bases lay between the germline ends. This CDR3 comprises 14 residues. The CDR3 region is CASCPGQGGNIQYF. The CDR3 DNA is TGTGCCAGCTGCCCCGGGCAGGGTGGAAACATTCAGTACTTC.

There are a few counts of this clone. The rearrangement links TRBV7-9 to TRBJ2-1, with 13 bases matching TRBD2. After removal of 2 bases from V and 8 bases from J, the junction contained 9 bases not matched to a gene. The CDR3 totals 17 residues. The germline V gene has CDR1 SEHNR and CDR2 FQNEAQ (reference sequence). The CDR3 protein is CASSLPLAGGFKDEQFF. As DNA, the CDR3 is TGTGCCAGCAGCTTACCACTAGCGGGAGGGTTTAAGGATGAGCAGTTCTTC. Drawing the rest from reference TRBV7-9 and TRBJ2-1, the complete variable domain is DTGVSQNPRHKITKRGQNVTFRCDPISEHNRLYWYRQTLGQGPEFLTYFQNEAQLEKSRLLSDRFSAERPKGSFSTLEIQRTEQGDSAMYLCASSLPLAGGFKDEQFFGPGTRLTVL.

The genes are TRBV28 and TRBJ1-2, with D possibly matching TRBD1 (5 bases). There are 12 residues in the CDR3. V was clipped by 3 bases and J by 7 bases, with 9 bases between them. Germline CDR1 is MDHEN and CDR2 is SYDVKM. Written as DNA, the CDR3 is TGTGCCAGCAGTTTCCGCGGGACTGGCTACACCTTC. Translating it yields CASSFRGTGYTF.

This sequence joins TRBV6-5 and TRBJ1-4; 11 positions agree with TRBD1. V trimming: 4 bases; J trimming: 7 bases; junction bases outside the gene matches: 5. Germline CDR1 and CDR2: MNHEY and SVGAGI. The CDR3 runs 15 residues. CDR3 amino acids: CASSWTGGRGEKLFF. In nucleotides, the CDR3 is TGTGCCAGCAGTTGGACAGGGGGCAGAGGTGAAAAACTGTTTTTT.

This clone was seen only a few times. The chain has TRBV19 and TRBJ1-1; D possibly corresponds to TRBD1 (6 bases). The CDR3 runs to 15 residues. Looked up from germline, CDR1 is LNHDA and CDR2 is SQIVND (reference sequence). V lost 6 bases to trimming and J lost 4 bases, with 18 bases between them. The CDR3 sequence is CASSNPPGAFTEAFF. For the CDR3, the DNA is TGTGCCAGTAGCAATCCCCCAGGGGCCTTCACTGAAGCTTTCTTT.

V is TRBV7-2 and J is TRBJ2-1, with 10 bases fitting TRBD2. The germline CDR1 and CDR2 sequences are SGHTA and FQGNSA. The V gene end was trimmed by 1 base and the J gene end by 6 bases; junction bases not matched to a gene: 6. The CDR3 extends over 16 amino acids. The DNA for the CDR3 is TGTGCCAGCAGCTTAGGGGGGGCTAGCGGGAGCAATGAGCAGTTCTTC. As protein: CASSLGGASGSNEQFF. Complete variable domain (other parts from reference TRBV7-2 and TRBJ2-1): GAGVSQSPSNKVTEKGKDVELRCDPISGHTALYWYRQSLGQGLEFLIYFQGNSAPDKSGLPSDRFSAERTGGSVSTLTIQRTQQEDSAVYLCASSLGGASGSNEQFFGPGTRLTVL.

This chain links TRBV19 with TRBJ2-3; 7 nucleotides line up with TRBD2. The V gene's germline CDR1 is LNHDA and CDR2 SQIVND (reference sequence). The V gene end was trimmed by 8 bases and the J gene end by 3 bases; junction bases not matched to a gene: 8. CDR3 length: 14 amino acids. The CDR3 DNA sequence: TGTGCCAGTCTAGGCGGGAGTAAGACAGATACGCAGTATTTT. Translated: CASLGGSKTDTQYF.

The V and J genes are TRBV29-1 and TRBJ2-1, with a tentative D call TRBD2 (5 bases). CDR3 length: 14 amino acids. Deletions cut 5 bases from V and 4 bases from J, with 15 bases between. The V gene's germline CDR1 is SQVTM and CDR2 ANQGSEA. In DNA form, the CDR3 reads TGCAGCGTTATGAGGGCGGACGGATACAATGAGCAGTTCTTC. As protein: CSVMRADGYNEQFF.

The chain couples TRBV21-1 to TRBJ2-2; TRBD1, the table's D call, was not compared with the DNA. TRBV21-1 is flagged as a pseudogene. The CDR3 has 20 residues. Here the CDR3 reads CASSKGPGRAQKLNTGELFF. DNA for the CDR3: TGTGCCAGCAGCAAAGGTCCCGGCAGGGCCCAGAAACTGAACACCGGGGAGCTGTTTTTT.

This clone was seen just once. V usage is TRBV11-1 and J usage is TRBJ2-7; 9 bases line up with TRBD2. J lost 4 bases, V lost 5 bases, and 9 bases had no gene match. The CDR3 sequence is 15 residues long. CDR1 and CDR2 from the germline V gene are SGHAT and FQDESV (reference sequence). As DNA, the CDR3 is TGTGCCAGCAGCCAAATTAGCGGGAGTAAGTACGAGCAGTACTTC. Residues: CASSQISGSKYEQYF.

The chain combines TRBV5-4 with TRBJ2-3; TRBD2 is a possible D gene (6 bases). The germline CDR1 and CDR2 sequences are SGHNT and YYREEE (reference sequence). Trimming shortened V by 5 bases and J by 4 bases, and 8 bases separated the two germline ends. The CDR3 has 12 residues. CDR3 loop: CASRGLSDTQYF. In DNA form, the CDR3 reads TGTGCCAGCAGGGGACTCTCAGATACGCAGTATTTT.